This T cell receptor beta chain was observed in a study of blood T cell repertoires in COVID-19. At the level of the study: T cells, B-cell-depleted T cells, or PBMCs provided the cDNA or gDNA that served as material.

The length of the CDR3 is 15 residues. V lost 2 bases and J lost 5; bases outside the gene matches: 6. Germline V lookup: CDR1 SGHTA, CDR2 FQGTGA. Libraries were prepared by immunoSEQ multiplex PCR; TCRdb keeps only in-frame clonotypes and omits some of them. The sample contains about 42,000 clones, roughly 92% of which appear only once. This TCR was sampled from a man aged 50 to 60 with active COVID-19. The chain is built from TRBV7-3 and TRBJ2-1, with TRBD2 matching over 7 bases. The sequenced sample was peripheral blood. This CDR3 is CASSLLPGRDNEQFF. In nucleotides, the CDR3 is TGTGCCAGCAGCTTATTGCCAGGGAGGGACAATGAGCAGTTCTTC.